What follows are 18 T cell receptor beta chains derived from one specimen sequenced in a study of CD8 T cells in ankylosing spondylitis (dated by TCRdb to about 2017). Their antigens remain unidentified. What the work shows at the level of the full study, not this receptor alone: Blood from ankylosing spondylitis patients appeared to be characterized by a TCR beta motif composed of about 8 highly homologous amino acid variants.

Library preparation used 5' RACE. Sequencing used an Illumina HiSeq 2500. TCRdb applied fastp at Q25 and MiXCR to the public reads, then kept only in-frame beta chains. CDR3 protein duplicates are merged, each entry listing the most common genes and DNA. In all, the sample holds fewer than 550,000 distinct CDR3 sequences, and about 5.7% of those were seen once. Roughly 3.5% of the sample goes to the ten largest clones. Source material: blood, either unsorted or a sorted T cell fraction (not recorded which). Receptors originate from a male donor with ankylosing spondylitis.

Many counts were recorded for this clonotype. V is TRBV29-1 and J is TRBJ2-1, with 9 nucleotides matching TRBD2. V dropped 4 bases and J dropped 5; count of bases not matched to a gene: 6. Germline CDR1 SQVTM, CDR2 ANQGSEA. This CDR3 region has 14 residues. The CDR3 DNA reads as TGCAGCGTTGTCAGGGCGGGGGGGCACAATGAGCAGTTCTTC. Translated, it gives CSVVRAGGHNEQFF.

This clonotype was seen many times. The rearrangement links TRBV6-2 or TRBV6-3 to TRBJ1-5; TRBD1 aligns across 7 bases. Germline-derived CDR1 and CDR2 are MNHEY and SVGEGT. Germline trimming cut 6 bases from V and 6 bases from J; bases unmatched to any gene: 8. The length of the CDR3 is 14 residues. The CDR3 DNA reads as TGTGCCAGCAGCGACAGACAGGGTCGTCAGCCCCAGCATTTT. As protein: CASSDRQGRQPQHF.

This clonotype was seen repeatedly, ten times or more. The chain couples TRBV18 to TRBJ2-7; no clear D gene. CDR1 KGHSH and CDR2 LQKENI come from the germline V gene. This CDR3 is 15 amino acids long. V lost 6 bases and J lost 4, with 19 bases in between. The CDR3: CASSPYFSPAYEQYF. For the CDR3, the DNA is TGTGCCAGCTCGCCCTACTTTTCTCCGGCTTACGAGCAGTACTTC.

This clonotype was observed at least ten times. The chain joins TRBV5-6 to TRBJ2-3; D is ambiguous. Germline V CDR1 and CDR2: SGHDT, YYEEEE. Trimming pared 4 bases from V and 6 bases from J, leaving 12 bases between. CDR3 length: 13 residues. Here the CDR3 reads CASSDKLRDTQYF. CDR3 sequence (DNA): TGTGCCAGCAGCGACAAACTCAGGGATACGCAGTATTTT. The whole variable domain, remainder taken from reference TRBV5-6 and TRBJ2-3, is DAGVTQSPTHLIKTRGQQVTLRCSPKSGHDTVSWYQQALGQGPQFIFQYYEEEERQRGNFPDRFSGHQFPNYSSELNVNALLLGDSALYLCASSDKLRDTQYFGPGTRLTVL.

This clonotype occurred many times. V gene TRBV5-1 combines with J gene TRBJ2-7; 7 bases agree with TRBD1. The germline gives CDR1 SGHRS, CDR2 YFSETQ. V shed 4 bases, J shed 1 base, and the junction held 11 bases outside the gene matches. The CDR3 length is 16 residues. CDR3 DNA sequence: TGCGCCAGCAGCCACCAACCCCAGGGGGAGTCCTACGAGCAGTACTTC. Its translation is CASSHQPQGESYEQYF.

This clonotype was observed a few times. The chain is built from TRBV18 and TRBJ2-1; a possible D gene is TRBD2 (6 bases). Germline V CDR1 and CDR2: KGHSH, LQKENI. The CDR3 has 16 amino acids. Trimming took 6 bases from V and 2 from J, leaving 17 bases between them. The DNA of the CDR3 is TGTGCCAGCTCTTTGAACGCGGGAAGAACCTACAATGAGCAGTTCTTC. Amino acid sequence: CASSLNAGRTYNEQFF.

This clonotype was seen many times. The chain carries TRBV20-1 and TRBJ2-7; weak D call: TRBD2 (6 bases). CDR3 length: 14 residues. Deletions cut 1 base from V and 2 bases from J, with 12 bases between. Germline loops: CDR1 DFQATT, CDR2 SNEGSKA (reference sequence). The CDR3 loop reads CSARVPSAPYEQYF. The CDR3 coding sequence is TGCAGTGCTAGAGTTCCTAGCGCTCCCTACGAGCAGTACTTC.

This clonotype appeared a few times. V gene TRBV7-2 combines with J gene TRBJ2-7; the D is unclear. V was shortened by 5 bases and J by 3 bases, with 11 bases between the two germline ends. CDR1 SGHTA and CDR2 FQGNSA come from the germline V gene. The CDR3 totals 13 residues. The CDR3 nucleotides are TGTGCCAGCAGCCGCGTTCCAGTCTACGAGCAGTACTTC. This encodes CASSRVPVYEQYF. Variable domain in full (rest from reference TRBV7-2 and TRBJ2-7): GAGVSQSPSNKVTEKGKDVELRCDPISGHTALYWYRQSLGQGLEFLIYFQGNSAPDKSGLPSDRFSAERTGGSVSTLTIQRTQQEDSAVYLCASSRVPVYEQYFGPGTRLTVT.

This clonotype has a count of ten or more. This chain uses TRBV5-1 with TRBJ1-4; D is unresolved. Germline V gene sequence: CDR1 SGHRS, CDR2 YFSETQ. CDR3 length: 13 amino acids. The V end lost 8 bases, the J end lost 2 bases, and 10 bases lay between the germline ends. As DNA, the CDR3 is TGCGCCAGTAAGGTGGGGACTAATGAAAAACTGTTTTTT. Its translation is CASKVGTNEKLFF.

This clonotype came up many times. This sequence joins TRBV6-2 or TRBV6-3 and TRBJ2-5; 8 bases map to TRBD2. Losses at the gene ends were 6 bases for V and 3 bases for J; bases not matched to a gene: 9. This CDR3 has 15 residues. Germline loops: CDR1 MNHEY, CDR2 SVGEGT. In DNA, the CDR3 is TGTGCCAGCAGGCCCCGAGCGGGAGAAGAAGAGACCCAGTACTTC. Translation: CASRPRAGEEETQYF.

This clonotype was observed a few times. The DNA for the CDR3 is TGTGCCAGCAGTTACTCGATGGTCACGGCAGCGCCAGGTTACGAGCAGTACTTC. It specifies CASSYSMVTAAPGYEQYF. The genes are TRBV6-2 or TRBV6-3 and TRBJ2-7; D is undetermined. CDR1 is MNHEY, CDR2 SVGEGT, per germline. The CDR3 is 18 amino acids. V was shortened by 0 bases and J by 4 bases, with 22 bases between the two germline ends.

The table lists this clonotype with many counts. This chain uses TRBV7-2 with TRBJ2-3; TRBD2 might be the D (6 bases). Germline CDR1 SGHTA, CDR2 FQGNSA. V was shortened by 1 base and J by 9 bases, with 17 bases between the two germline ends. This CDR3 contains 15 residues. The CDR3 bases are TGTGCCAGCAGCTTAGAACGAAGCGGGTGGATCACGCAGTATTTT. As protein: CASSLERSGWITQYF.

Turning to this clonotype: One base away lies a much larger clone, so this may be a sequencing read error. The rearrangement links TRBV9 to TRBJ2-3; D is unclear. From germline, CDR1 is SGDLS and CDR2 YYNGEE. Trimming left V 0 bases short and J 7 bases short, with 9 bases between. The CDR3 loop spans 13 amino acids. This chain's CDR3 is CASSVGLTNTQYF. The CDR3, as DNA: TGTGCCAGCAGCGTAGGACTCACTAATACGCAGTATTTT.

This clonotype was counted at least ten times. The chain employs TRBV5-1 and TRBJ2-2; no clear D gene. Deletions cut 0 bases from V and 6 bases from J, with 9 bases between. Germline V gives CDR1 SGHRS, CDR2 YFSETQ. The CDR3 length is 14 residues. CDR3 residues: CASSLGLPAGELFF. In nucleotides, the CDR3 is TGCGCCAGCAGCTTGGGTTTGCCAGCCGGGGAGCTGTTTTTT.

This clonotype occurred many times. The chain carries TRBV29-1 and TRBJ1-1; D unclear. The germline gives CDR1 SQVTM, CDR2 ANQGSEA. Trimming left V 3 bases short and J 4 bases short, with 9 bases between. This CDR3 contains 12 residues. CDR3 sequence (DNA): TGCAGCGTTGATAAGGGTGTCACTGAAGCTTTCTTT. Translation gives CSVDKGVTEAFF.

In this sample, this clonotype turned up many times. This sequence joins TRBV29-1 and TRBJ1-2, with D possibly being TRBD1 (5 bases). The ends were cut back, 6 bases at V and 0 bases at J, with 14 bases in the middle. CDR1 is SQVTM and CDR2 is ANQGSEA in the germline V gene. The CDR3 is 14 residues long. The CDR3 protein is CSVSSGYTNYGYTF. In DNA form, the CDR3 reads TGCAGCGTATCCTCAGGGTATACTAACTATGGCTACACCTTC.

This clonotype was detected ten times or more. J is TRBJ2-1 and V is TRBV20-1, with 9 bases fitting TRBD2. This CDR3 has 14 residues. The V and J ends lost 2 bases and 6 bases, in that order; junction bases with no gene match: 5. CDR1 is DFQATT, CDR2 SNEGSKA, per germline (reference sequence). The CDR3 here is CSARYSGSINEQFF. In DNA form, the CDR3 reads TGCAGTGCTAGATATAGCGGGAGCATCAATGAGCAGTTCTTC.

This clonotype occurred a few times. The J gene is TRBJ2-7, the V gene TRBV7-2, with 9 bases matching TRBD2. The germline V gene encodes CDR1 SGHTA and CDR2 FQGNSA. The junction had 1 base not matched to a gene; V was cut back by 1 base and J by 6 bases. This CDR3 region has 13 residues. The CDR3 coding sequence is TGTGCCAGCAGCTTAGAGCGGGGGGCCGAGCAGTACTTC. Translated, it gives CASSLERGAEQYF.